The 17 T cell receptor beta chains listed next were all sequenced from one sample in a study of vaccination effects on CD4 cells after COVID-19. Libraries were prepared by immunoSEQ multiplex PCR; TCRdb keeps only in-frame clonotypes and omits some of them. This table holds about 74,000 clones, about 74% found once. Investigators separated out CD4+ T cells once less than 11 days of culture had passed. These receptors have no identified antigens. The sequencing here drew on CD4+ T cells from PBMCs cultured without peptide, taken before COVID-19 vaccination. Every receptor here comes from a human donor who received a COVID-19 vaccine.

This clone was picked up a small number of times. This chain uses TRBV4-1 with TRBJ1-6, with D possibly matching TRBD1 (5 bases). The V gene lost 3 bases and the J gene lost 0 bases, with 12 bases spanning the gap. The CDR3 sequence is 17 residues long. Per germline, CDR1 MGHRA and CDR2 YSYEKL. This chain's CDR3 is CASSQGVGSSYNSPLHF. Written as DNA, the CDR3 is TGCGCCAGCAGCCAGGGGGTTGGGAGCTCCTATAATTCACCCCTCCACTTT.

The chain combines TRBV28 with TRBJ1-2; D is unresolved. The V end was cut by 3 bases, the J end by 7 bases, with 9 bases between. The length of the CDR3 is 12 residues. The V gene's germline CDR1 is MDHEN and CDR2 SYDVKM. The CDR3 spells CASSLWASGYTF. The CDR3 bases are TGTGCCAGCAGTTTGTGGGCGTCTGGCTACACCTTC.

This chain uses TRBV11-3 with TRBJ1-1; D not resolved. This CDR3 has 13 amino acids. Trimming took 2 bases from V and 0 from J, leaving 4 bases between them. Germline V gives CDR1 SGHNT, CDR2 YENEEA. CDR3 coding DNA: TGTGCCAGCAGCTTAACCGTGAACACTGAAGCTTTCTTT. This translates into CASSLTVNTEAFF.

J is TRBJ1-5 and V is TRBV15; D possibly corresponds to TRBD1 (6 bases). Germline V gene lookup returns CDR1 LNHNV and CDR2 YYDKDF (reference sequence). The ends were cut back, 3 bases at V and 0 bases at J, with 15 bases in the middle. The CDR3 loop spans 17 amino acids. CDR3 DNA: TGTGCCACCAGCAGGAGACAGGACACCAATAGCAATCAGCCCCAGCATTTT. Protein: CATSRRQDTNSNQPQHF.

Only one count was recorded for this clone. V usage is TRBV6-4 and J usage is TRBJ2-1; 8 bases fit TRBD2. Germline CDR1 reads MRHNA; CDR2 reads SNTAGT. The CDR3 runs 15 residues. With V trimmed by 3 bases and J by 7 bases, 8 bases remained unmatched. Here the CDR3 DNA reads TGTGCCAGCAGTGAGGAAGGACTAGCAGGAAATGAGCAGTTCTTC. Translated: CASSEEGLAGNEQFF.

The V call is TRBV9, the J call TRBJ1-2, with 8 bases aligning to TRBD1. The CDR3 is 17 residues long. Germline assignment: CDR1 SGDLS and CDR2 YYNGEE. The junction had 7 bases not matched to a gene; V was cut back by 0 bases and J by 0 bases. The CDR3 is CASSVALDRVANYGYTF. Here the CDR3 DNA reads TGTGCCAGCAGCGTAGCTTTGGACAGGGTAGCTAACTATGGCTACACCTTC.

There are a few counts of this clone. J is TRBJ1-2 and V is TRBV30; the D gene is possibly TRBD1 (5 bases). The CDR3 is 12 amino acids. Germline V gives CDR1 GTSNPN, CDR2 SVGIG (reference sequence). Trimming took 8 bases from V and 4 from J, leaving 14 bases between them. CDR3 sequence (DNA): TGTGCCCGGAAAGGGGAGGGCTATGGCTACACCTTC. Protein sequence: CARKGEGYGYTF.

V and J are TRBV6-5 and TRBJ1-3; 8 nucleotides match TRBD1. The V and J ends lost 4 bases and 2 bases, in that order; junction bases with no gene match: 4. The CDR3 runs 15 residues. Germline V gene sequence: CDR1 MNHEY, CDR2 SVGAGI. The CDR3: CASSWGTGTGNTIYF. CDR3 nucleotide sequence: TGTGCCAGCAGTTGGGGGACAGGTACTGGAAACACCATATATTTT.

This chain links TRBV20-1 with TRBJ1-5; possible D gene TRBD1, 5 bases. The V end was cut by 3 bases, the J end by 4 bases, with 19 bases between. This CDR3 is built from 16 residues. Germline CDR1 and CDR2: DFQATT and SNEGSKA (reference sequence). CDR3 sequence reads: CSASPGTAILNQPQHF. The CDR3 nucleotides read TGCAGTGCTAGTCCCGGGACCGCCATCTTGAATCAGCCCCAGCATTTT.

The chain has TRBV10-3 and TRBJ1-5; D gene unclear. CDR3 size: 14 residues. Germline-derived CDR1 and CDR2 are ENHRY and SYGVKD. Trimming removed 2 bases from V and 3 bases from J, with 8 bases in between. Written as DNA, the CDR3 is TGTGCCATCAGTGAGCAACAGAACAATCAGCCCCAGCATTTT. Its protein is CAISEQQNNQPQHF.

The V and J genes are TRBV19 and TRBJ2-4; 9 bases are a match to TRBD1. The germline V gene has CDR1 LNHDA and CDR2 SQIVND (reference sequence). The V and J ends lost 6 bases and 4 bases, in that order; junction bases with no gene match: 4. The CDR3 length is 14 residues. CDR3 DNA sequence: TGTGCCAGTAGACGGACAGGGGAAAAAAACATTCAGTACTTC. This translates into CASRRTGEKNIQYF.

The chain combines TRBV7-2 with TRBJ1-1, with 9 bases fitting TRBD1. CDR1 and CDR2 from the germline V gene are SGHTA and FQGNSA. V shed 5 bases, J shed 5 bases, and the junction held 9 bases outside the gene matches. The CDR3 runs to 15 residues. The CDR3 bases are TGTGCCAGCAGCCCCCGTGGGACAGGGTTTACTGAAGCTTTCTTT. It yields the protein CASSPRGTGFTEAFF.

The chain joins TRBV19 to TRBJ1-2, with a tentative D call TRBD1 (5 bases). With 7 bases removed from V and 8 bases from J, the gap between germline ends came to 20 bases. The V gene's germline CDR1 is LNHDA and CDR2 SQIVND (reference sequence). The CDR3 totals 14 residues. Here the CDR3 DNA reads TGTGCCAGTACCCCGAGTGCAGGGACTTTGGGCTACACCTTC. Amino acids: CASTPSAGTLGYTF.

This clone was counted once. The V and J genes are TRBV5-1 and TRBJ2-1; 9 bases fit TRBD2. This CDR3 has 16 amino acids. Germline V gene lookup returns CDR1 SGHRS and CDR2 YFSETQ. Trimming removed 1 base from V and 7 bases from J; junction bases left unmatched: 9. The DNA for the CDR3 is TGCGCCAGCAGCTTGATGAATAGCGGGGGACGAAATGAGCAGTTCTTC. Its translation is CASSLMNSGGRNEQFF.

V usage is TRBV7-2 and J usage is TRBJ1-5, with a weak D call TRBD1 (5 bases). Germline V gives CDR1 SGHTA, CDR2 FQGNSA. The CDR3 contains 14 residues. Trimming took 1 base from V and 2 from J, leaving 6 bases between them. This chain's CDR3 is CASSLGGGNQPQHF. DNA of the CDR3: TGTGCCAGCAGCTTAGGAGGGGGCAATCAGCCCCAGCATTTT.

This rearrangement joins TRBV5-1 to TRBJ2-7; the match to TRBD1 covers 7 bases. CDR3 length: 14 residues. Germline CDR1 and CDR2: SGHRS and YFSETQ. After removal of 0 bases from V and 7 bases from J, the junction contained 7 bases not matched to a gene. Written as DNA, the CDR3 is TGCGCCAGCAGCTTGGAGGGACAGAGCGGAGAGCAGTACGTC. Translation: CASSLEGQSGEQYV.

The chain carries TRBV7-9 and TRBJ1-4, with a possible D match to TRBD1 (6 bases). Trimming stripped 11 bases from V and 3 bases from J, with 13 bases between. The CDR3 is 13 residues long. CDR1 SEHNR and CDR2 FQNEAQ come from the germline V gene (reference sequence). CDR3 bases: TGTGCCGGACGGGGGGCCGCTAATGAAAAACTGTTTTTT. Protein: CAGRGAANEKLFF.